One sample yielded the 8 T cell receptor beta chains listed below, sequenced in a study of T cells after yellow fever vaccination. TCRdb reanalysed the 5' RACE reads using MiXCR and keeps one entry per CDR3 protein. The sample lists under 200,000 distinct CDR3 sequences, around 7.2% occurring once. This sample comprised CD4+ T cells sorted from PBMCs, obtained less than 6 days after the first yellow fever vaccination. These receptors were taken from a man in his late teens or twenties who received the YFV17D yellow fever vaccine.

This clonotype was counted ten times or more. This chain links TRBV7-8 with TRBJ1-6; 9 bases line up with TRBD1. The germline CDR1 and CDR2 sequences are SGHVS and FQNEAQ. The ends lost 6 bases at V and 7 bases at J; junction bases unmatched: 7. The CDR3 length is 15 residues. The CDR3, as DNA: TGTGCCAGCAGTCCTGGGACAGGGCAGAATTCACCCCTCCACTTT. Amino acids: CASSPGTGQNSPLHF. The full variable domain, with the rest looked up from reference TRBV7-8 and TRBJ1-6, is GAGVSQSPRYKVAKRGQDVALRCDPISGHVSLFWYQQALGQGPEFLTYFQNEAQLDKSGLPSDRFFAERPEGSVSTLKIQRTQQEDSAVYLCASSPGTGQNSPLHFGNGTRLTVT.

This clonotype was seen repeatedly, ten times or more. V and J are TRBV5-1 and TRBJ2-1; 8 bases line up with TRBD1. This CDR3 has 17 amino acids. Germline V gives CDR1 SGHRS, CDR2 YFSETQ. The V gene end was trimmed by 4 bases and the J gene end by 8 bases; junction bases not matched to a gene: 17. Here the CDR3 reads CASSHGQGAPVGYEQFF. In nucleotides, the CDR3 is TGCGCCAGCAGCCACGGACAGGGAGCCCCCGTAGGCTATGAGCAGTTCTTC.

This clonotype was detected ten times or more. The gene calls are TRBV5-1 and TRBJ1-3; D is unresolved. The germline CDR1 and CDR2 sequences are SGHRS and YFSETQ. Trimming removed 0 bases at V and 3 bases at J, with 7 bases between. CDR3 length: 14 residues. The CDR3 reads CASSLDASGNTIYF. The CDR3 nucleotides read TGCGCCAGCAGCTTGGACGCTAGTGGAAACACCATATATTTT.

Turning to this clonotype: A much more abundant neighbour one base away suggests this may be a read error. V usage is TRBV30 and J usage is TRBJ2-7; 8 positions match TRBD1. There are 13 residues in the CDR3. Unmatched junction bases numbered 8, after V lost 1 base and J lost 9 bases. CDR1 is GTSNPN, CDR2 SVGIG, per germline (reference sequence). This chain's CDR3 is CAWSGGTGLRQYF. CDR3 DNA sequence: TGTGCCTGGAGTGGGGGGACAGGCTTAAGGCAGTACTTC.

This clonotype was recorded many times. The chain combines TRBV5-1 with TRBJ2-3; 7 bases fit TRBD1. The germline V gene has CDR1 SGHRS and CDR2 YFSETQ. The CDR3 runs to 15 residues. Trimming at V came to 0 bases and at J to 3 bases, leaving 4 bases not matched to a gene. CDR3 protein: CASSLEGGVTDTQYF. CDR3 in DNA: TGCGCCAGCAGCTTGGAAGGGGGCGTAACAGATACGCAGTATTTT.

This clonotype was counted many times. The J gene is TRBJ1-1, the V gene TRBV12-5; D ambiguous. Trimming left V 5 bases short and J 3 bases short, with 10 bases between. There are 13 residues in the CDR3. The germline gives CDR1 LGHNT, CDR2 FRNRAP. Here the CDR3 DNA reads TGTGCTAGTGGTCCCCGGAGGTACACTGAAGCTTTCTTT. It yields the protein CASGPRRYTEAFF.

This clonotype was counted a few times. The chain combines TRBV5-4 with TRBJ2-3; 10 bases line up with TRBD2. V dropped 0 bases and J dropped 3; count of bases not matched to a gene: 7. The CDR3 covers 17 residues. The germline V gene encodes CDR1 SGHNT and CDR2 YYREEE (reference sequence). This chain's CDR3 is CASSLGSGGAWTDTQYF. The CDR3 region has the DNA TGTGCCAGCAGCTTGGGAAGCGGGGGGGCCTGGACAGATACGCAGTATTTT.

This clonotype was counted many times. The CDR3 here is CASSSVGGYTQYF. CDR3 DNA: TGTGCCAGCAGTTCTGTGGGGGGATATACGCAGTATTTT. The chain recombines TRBV27 with TRBJ2-3, with D possibly TRBD2 on 6 matching bases. This CDR3 has 13 residues. The germline V gene has CDR1 MNHEY and CDR2 SMNVEV (reference sequence). With 4 bases removed from V and 7 bases from J, the gap between germline ends came to 12 bases.